This T cell receptor beta chain originates from a study of graft-versus-host responses after intestinal transplantation. About the study: Transplantation in recipients was multivisceral, liver-intestinal, or isolated intestinal. The recipients all started with anti-thymocyte globulin induction and then took tacrolimus and steroids for around 3 years.

V lost 3 bases and J 0 bases, leaving 15 bases between the germline ends. There are 17 residues in the CDR3. Germline lookup yields CDR1 MNHEY and CDR2 SMNVEV (reference sequence). Study findings and constraints: Allografts of one patient group, those with graft-donor T cell macrochimerism, had high graft-versus-host to host-versus-graft clonal ratios. Recipient marrow contained GvH clones, some of which appeared first in ileum or blood.

TCRdb's table, derived via immunoSEQ multiplex PCR, lists solely in-frame clones and lacks some. The data show about 93,000 clones, roughly 93% seen once. Worth noting for this clone: The antigen is not known.

The sequences come from unstimulated CD8+ T cells sorted from spleen or lymph node cells, collected before intestinal transplant. The sequence derives from a human donor who received an intestinal transplant. The J gene is TRBJ1-5, the V gene TRBV27; no firm D call. This chain's CDR3 is CASSLVGGRYSNQPQHF. CDR3 DNA: TGTGCCAGCAGTTTGGTGGGAGGCCGTTATAGCAATCAGCCCCAGCATTTT.